This TCR beta chain stems from a study of blood T cells in healthy people across ages. Study information: T cells yielded about one barcoded beta molecule per two cells through template switching.

They isolated at least 6 million PBMCs from each sample. A second PCR of 7 to 11 cycles used a sample-barcoded 5' primer and a J-beta primer mix. Each cDNA molecule, via a template-switch adaptor with 12 random nucleotides, was tagged. A single record per CDR3 protein comes from TCRdb applying MiXCR to the 5' RACE reads. Of roughly 1.5 million distinct CDR3 sequences detected, 42% appear once; the ten largest clones hold about 4%. The CDR3 has 14 residues. Germline CDR1 and CDR2: SQVTM and ANQGSEA. The chain recombines TRBV29-1 with TRBJ2-4, with 13 bases matching TRBD2. Judging by the DNA end, TRBJ2-7 fits better; the J call may be wrong. The source of this sequence is a woman aged 18 to 35 in good health. The sample consisted of blood. The CDR3 protein is CSVQGLAGRYEQYF. CDR3 nucleotide sequence: TGCAGCGTTCAGGGACTAGCGGGAAGGTACGAGCAGTACTTC.